What follows are 26 T cell receptor beta chains derived from one specimen sequenced in a study of patients and donors after allogeneic stem cell transplantation. Each CDR3 protein is one row after TCRdb ran MiXCR on the RT-PCR reads. The sample records 150,000 to 200,000 distinct CDR3 sequences, roughly two fifths being singletons. Sequencing input: blood, either unsorted or a sorted T cell fraction (not recorded which). These receptors were obtained from a human donor who was either an allogeneic HSCT recipient or a stem cell or donor lymphocyte infusion donor (not recorded which). It is not recorded whose cells these are; they may come from a transplant donor.

Only a few counts were recorded for this clonotype. The chain is built from TRBV28 and TRBJ2-7, with D unresolved. Germline V gene lookup returns CDR1 MDHEN and CDR2 SYDVKM. The ends were cut back, 10 bases at V and 1 base at J, with 8 bases in the middle. The CDR3 length is 11 residues. Here the CDR3 reads CATHFSYEQYF. Here the CDR3 DNA reads TGTGCCACCCACTTTTCCTACGAGCAGTACTTC.

This clonotype was detected only a few times. This chain uses TRBV9 with TRBJ1-1; D remains unclear. The CDR3 is 15 amino acids. Trimming removed 0 bases from V and 4 bases from J, with 13 bases in between. CDR1 is SGDLS, CDR2 YYNGEE, per germline. The CDR3 DNA reads TGTGCCAGCAGCGTAGACGGGCCGGGAGGCACTGAAGCTTTCTTT. This encodes CASSVDGPGGTEAFF.

This clonotype occurred a few times. V and J are TRBV18 and TRBJ1-1, with 8 bases that match TRBD1. J was trimmed by 5 bases and V by 3 bases; bases with no gene match: 11. This CDR3 contains 16 residues. Looked up from germline, CDR1 is KGHSH and CDR2 is LQKENI. CDR3 DNA sequence: TGTGCCAGCTCACCTCGCCGACAGGGGAGGCAAACTGAAGCTTTCTTT. Translation gives CASSPRRQGRQTEAFF.

The genes are TRBV28 and TRBJ1-2; D remains unclear. The germline V and J ends were trimmed by 7 bases and 4 bases, with 16 bases remaining between them. The CDR3 sequence is 14 residues long. Germline V gene lookup returns CDR1 MDHEN and CDR2 SYDVKM. The CDR3 DNA reads as TGTGCCAGCATCCAGGCCGATCGCCTCTATGGCTACACCTTC. Amino acids: CASIQADRLYGYTF.

The V and J genes are TRBV6-5 and TRBJ1-5; TRBD1 agrees at 7 bases. The CDR3 totals 15 residues. Looked up from germline, CDR1 is MNHEY and CDR2 is SVGAGI. After removal of 5 bases from V and 4 bases from J, the junction contained 8 bases not matched to a gene. This chain's CDR3 is CASSTTGRGNQPQHF. CDR3 bases: TGTGCCAGCAGTACGACAGGGCGCGGGAATCAGCCCCAGCATTTT.

This clonotype was detected only a few times. This chain links TRBV7-3 with TRBJ1-1, with D perhaps matching TRBD1 (5 bases). Germline values: CDR1 SGHTA, CDR2 FQGTGA. The V gene lost 5 bases and the J gene lost 5 bases, with 12 bases spanning the gap. The length of the CDR3 is 13 residues. CDR3 sequence reads: CASSPRGRTEAFF. The CDR3 DNA reads TGTGCCAGCAGCCCCCGGGGCAGGACTGAAGCTTTCTTT.

This clonotype was recorded a few times. V is TRBV4-1 and J is TRBJ2-7; TRBD1 matches at 9 bases. The germline V gene has CDR1 MGHRA and CDR2 YSYEKL. J lost 1 base, V lost 4 bases, and 8 bases had no gene match. The CDR3 contains 16 residues. The CDR3 DNA follows: TGCGCCAGCAGCCCGGGGGGACAGGGAAGTTCCTACGAGCAGTACTTC. This translates into CASSPGGQGSSYEQYF.

The V call is TRBV20-1, the J call TRBJ1-5; D is uncertain. The CDR3 is 13 residues long. V was clipped by 3 bases and J by 5 bases, with 11 bases between them. Germline CDR1 and CDR2: DFQATT and SNEGSKA (reference sequence). The CDR3 coding sequence is TGCAGTGCTAGCGGGGAGGTAGATCAGCCCCAGCATTTT. Its translation is CSASGEVDQPQHF.

V is TRBV6-2 or TRBV6-3 and J is TRBJ2-7, with 8 bases identical to TRBD1. CDR3 size: 18 residues. Trimming took 0 bases from V and 3 from J; bases not matched to a gene: 13. Per the germline V gene, CDR1 is MNHEY and CDR2 is SVGEGT. The CDR3 bases are TGTGCCAGCAGTTACTCGATAACGTCGGGACAGGAGAACTACGAGCAGTACTTC. Translating gives CASSYSITSGQENYEQYF.

The chain is built from TRBV12-5 and TRBJ2-2; the match to TRBD2 covers 13 bases. The ends lost 4 bases at V and 2 bases at J; junction bases unmatched: 4. The CDR3 has 17 residues. Germline CDR1 and CDR2: LGHNT and FRNRAP. The CDR3 region is CASGSGTSGINTGELFF. CDR3 sequence (DNA): TGTGCTAGTGGTTCTGGGACTAGCGGGATTAACACCGGGGAGCTGTTTTTT.

The chain couples TRBV3-1 to TRBJ1-1, with D possibly matching TRBD1 (5 bases). Germline V gene lookup returns CDR1 LGHDT and CDR2 YNNKEL (reference sequence). The V and J ends lost 4 bases and 6 bases respectively, with 12 bases between them. The CDR3 is 13 amino acids. The CDR3 DNA reads as TGTGCCAGCAGCCCCAGGGAGCGGGCTGAAGCTTTCTTT. Amino acid sequence: CASSPRERAEAFF.

CDR3 protein: CSVEVGKLAGEETQYF. The CDR3 DNA is TGCAGCGTTGAAGTTGGAAAACTAGCGGGAGAAGAGACCCAGTACTTC. This chain connects TRBV29-1 to TRBJ2-5; 11 bases are shared with TRBD2. Trimming at V came to 1 base and at J to 3 bases, leaving 7 bases not matched to a gene. This CDR3 has 16 amino acids. Per germline, CDR1 SQVTM and CDR2 ANQGSEA. Drawing the rest from reference TRBV29-1 and TRBJ2-5, the complete variable domain is SAVISQKPSRDICQRGTSLTIQCQVDSQVTMMFWYRQQPGQSLTLIATANQGSEATYESGFVIDKFPISRPNLTFSTLTVSNMSPEDSSIYLCSVEVGKLAGEETQYFGPGTRLLVL.

This clonotype was counted a few times. V gene TRBV6-1 combines with J gene TRBJ1-1; the D gene is possibly TRBD1 (6 bases). CDR3 length: 11 residues. Germline V gene lookup returns CDR1 MNHNS and CDR2 SASEGT. V lost 8 bases, J lost 9 bases, and 13 bases lay in between. DNA of the CDR3: TGTGCCAGCGCCGGGGGGCTGAAAGCTTTCTTT. As protein: CASAGGLKAFF.

This chain links TRBV27 with TRBJ1-5; D unresolved. With 2 bases removed from V and 0 bases from J, the gap between germline ends came to 8 bases. The CDR3 has 15 residues. Germline V gene lookup returns CDR1 MNHEY and CDR2 SMNVEV (reference sequence). CDR3 nucleotide sequence: TGTGCCAGCAGTTTACTTGGAAATAGCAATCAGCCCCAGCATTTT. The encoded protein is CASSLLGNSNQPQHF.

CDR3 in amino acids: CASSEVGAVGTEAFF. CDR3 nucleotide sequence: TGCGCCAGCAGTGAAGTGGGGGCGGTCGGAACTGAAGCTTTCTTT. The chain is built from TRBV10-2 and TRBJ1-1, with D possibly matching TRBD1 (6 bases). Trimming removed 3 bases from V and 5 bases from J, with 16 bases in between. The CDR3 runs 15 residues. Germline V gives CDR1 WSHSY, CDR2 SAAADI.

Only a few counts were recorded for this clonotype. This sequence joins TRBV4-1 and TRBJ2-7; D gene unclear. Trimming removed 0 bases from V and 1 base from J, with 7 bases in between. Germline-derived CDR1 and CDR2 are MGHRA and YSYEKL. This CDR3 has 14 amino acids. CDR3 residues: CASSQEGFSYEQYF. CDR3 DNA: TGCGCCAGCAGCCAAGAGGGGTTTTCCTACGAGCAGTACTTC.

The chain links TRBV15 to TRBJ2-1, with a possible D match to TRBD2 (5 bases). This CDR3 has 17 amino acids. V was cut by 1 base and J by 0 bases, with 13 bases left in between. The germline CDR1 and CDR2 sequences are LNHNV and YYDKDF (reference sequence). The CDR3 nucleotides read TGTGCCACCAGCAGAGTAAGCGGAGTTCACTCCTACAATGAGCAGTTCTTC. The encoded protein is CATSRVSGVHSYNEQFF.

The chain uses TRBV3-1 and TRBJ1-1; D is undetermined. Trimming took 1 base from V and 5 from J, leaving 5 bases between them. This CDR3 spans 12 amino acids. CDR1 is LGHDT and CDR2 is YNNKEL in the germline V gene (reference sequence). CDR3 bases: TGTGCCAGCAGCCAAGGGGAAACTGAAGCTTTCTTT. Translation gives CASSQGETEAFF.

V usage is TRBV3-1 and J usage is TRBJ2-1; 8 positions match TRBD1. V lost 6 bases to trimming and J lost 3 bases; unmatched junction nucleotides: 7. This CDR3 is 15 amino acids long. In germline, CDR1 is LGHDT, CDR2 YNNKEL (reference sequence). The CDR3 protein is CASSPGQGGYNEQFF. For the CDR3, the DNA is TGTGCCAGCAGTCCTGGACAGGGAGGCTACAATGAGCAGTTCTTC.

The J gene is TRBJ2-1, the V gene TRBV27, with 10 nucleotides matching TRBD2. The germline gives CDR1 MNHEY, CDR2 SMNVEV (reference sequence). With 1 base clipped from V and 7 bases from J, the junction kept 13 bases outside the gene matches. There are 18 residues in the CDR3. The CDR3 DNA is TGTGCCAGCAGTTTATTGTGGCGGCTAGCGGGAGTTATAAATGAGCAGTTCTTC. It yields the protein CASSLLWRLAGVINEQFF.

This clonotype was recorded a few times. The chain links TRBV12-3 or TRBV12-4 to TRBJ1-4; no reliable D call. The V end lost 0 bases, the J end lost 8 bases, and 7 bases lay between the germline ends. This CDR3 contains 13 residues. CDR3 bases: TGTGCCAGCAGTTTAGCGCTAGTGGAAAAACTGTTTTTT. This translates into CASSLALVEKLFF.

Comment on this clonotype: Given the absence of the conserved phenylalanine or tryptophan at the CDR3 end, a read error is likely. V and J are TRBV3-1 and TRBJ1-1, with TRBD1 matching 7 bases. The CDR3 has 15 amino acids. V trimming: 4 bases; J trimming: 4 bases; junction bases outside the gene matches: 9. Looked up from germline, CDR1 is LGHDT and CDR2 is YNNKEL (reference sequence). This CDR3 is CASSPRTGRTTEAFL. DNA for the CDR3: TGTGCCAGCAGCCCGAGGACAGGACGGACCACTGAAGCTTTCTTG.

V usage is TRBV7-8 and J usage is TRBJ1-5, with D tentatively TRBD1 (6 bases). The V and J ends lost 1 base and 0 bases respectively, with 13 bases between them. This CDR3 is built from 17 residues. Germline V gene lookup returns CDR1 SGHVS and CDR2 FQNEAQ. The CDR3 is CASSLVIGGNSNQPQHF. In DNA form, the CDR3 reads TGTGCCAGCAGCTTAGTGATCGGGGGCAATAGCAATCAGCCCCAGCATTTT.

The CDR3 protein is CASSVGDRGHYGYTF. The CDR3 DNA is TGTGCCAGCAGTGTAGGGGACAGGGGGCACTATGGCTACACCTTC. The chain is built from TRBV6-1 and TRBJ1-2, with 12 positions matching TRBD1. V lost 4 bases to trimming and J lost 3 bases; unmatched junction nucleotides: 3. The V gene's germline CDR1 is MNHNS and CDR2 SASEGT. The CDR3 consists of 15 residues.

The chain carries TRBV7-9 and TRBJ2-1; D not resolved. This CDR3 spans 15 amino acids. Per germline, CDR1 SEHNR and CDR2 FQNEAQ (reference sequence). V lost 0 bases and J 9 bases, leaving 15 bases between the germline ends. CDR3 loop: CASSLAADPYREQFF. As DNA, the CDR3 is TGTGCCAGCAGCTTAGCGGCGGACCCGTACCGTGAGCAGTTCTTC.

The rearrangement uses TRBV9 and TRBJ1-1; D is uncertain. The germline gives CDR1 SGDLS, CDR2 YYNGEE. The CDR3 contains 15 residues. The V and J ends lost 0 bases and 0 bases respectively, with 9 bases between them. The CDR3 here is CASSVGGELNTEAFF. CDR3 coding DNA: TGTGCCAGCAGCGTAGGAGGAGAGCTGAACACTGAAGCTTTCTTT.